The clone carrying this T cell receptor (beta chain) was seen a few times. What it binds is unknown. These data come from a study of response to subunit inactivated influenza vaccine. TCRdb re-called the RT-PCR reads through MiXCR, storing one row per CDR3 protein. The top ten clones hold around 10% of a sample with roughly 570,000 distinct CDR3 sequences, around 13% of them seen once. This CDR3 spans 16 amino acids. V dropped 9 bases and J dropped 7 bases, with 22 bases sitting between them. CDR1 MDHEN and CDR2 SYDVKM come from the germline V gene. Study conclusions and caveats: With each seasonal influenza vaccination, the authors suggested, few new T cells are recruited.

The clonotype originates from a man aged 50 to 60 who received an inactivated influenza vaccine. This specimen consisted of PBMCs from blood, obtained about 12 days after vaccination. The chain employs TRBV28 and TRBJ1-6; a weak D match, TRBD1 (6 bases). CDR3 in DNA: TGTGCCAGTTCCCTACAGGGATTAGTTGGCAATTCACCCCTCCACTTT. Protein sequence: CASSLQGLVGNSPLHF.